This TCR beta chain emerged from a study of vaccination effects on CD4 cells after COVID-19. CDR3 length: 16 residues. Germline lookup yields CDR1 KGHSH and CDR2 LQKENI. Trimming cost V 3 bases and J 0 bases, with 11 bases left between them. Having been cultured for about 10 days, the cells underwent CD4+ T cell isolation. Recipients of the vaccine had no prior SARS-CoV-2 infection and negative nucleocapsid antibodies. On days 3 and 7, fresh IL-2 medium replaced half the medium. The table lists this clone with a few counts. Its antigen is unknown. The table came from immunoSEQ multiplex PCR; TCRdb's copy has only in-frame clones and leaves some out. The sample has over 65,000 clones; approximately 71% are singletons.

The receptor's source is a human donor who received a COVID-19 vaccine. Sequenced material: CD4+ T cells from PBMCs cultured without peptide, taken before COVID-19 vaccination. The gene calls are TRBV18 and TRBJ2-2; unclear D gene. The CDR3 is CASSPNLGSNTGELFF. CDR3 DNA sequence: TGTGCCAGCTCACCCAACTTGGGGTCGAACACCGGGGAGCTGTTTTTT.